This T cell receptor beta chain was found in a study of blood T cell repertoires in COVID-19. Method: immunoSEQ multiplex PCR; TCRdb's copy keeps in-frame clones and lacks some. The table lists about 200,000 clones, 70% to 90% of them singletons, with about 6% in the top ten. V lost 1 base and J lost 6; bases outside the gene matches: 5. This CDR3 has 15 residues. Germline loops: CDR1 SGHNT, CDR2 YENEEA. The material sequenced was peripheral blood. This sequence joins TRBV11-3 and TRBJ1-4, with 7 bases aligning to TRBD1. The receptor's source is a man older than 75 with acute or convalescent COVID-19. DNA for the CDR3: TGTGCCAGCAGCTTAGGGGGGACAGAGCATGAAAAACTGTTTTTT. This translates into CASSLGGTEHEKLFF.